This T cell receptor beta chain was captured by sequencing in a study of tumor-infiltrating lymphocytes in localized non-small cell lung cancer. Study-level information: Patients included smokers and never-smokers with various histologies, some sampled after neoadjuvant chemotherapy. From each patient, both tumor and uninvolved lung, non-adjacent to tumor, were sampled.

The V end lost 0 bases, the J end lost 7 bases, and 5 bases lay between the germline ends. CDR3 size: 13 residues. Germline CDR1 and CDR2: SGHRS and YFSETQ. Profiled with immunoSEQ multiplex PCR; TCRdb holds only in-frame clones, not every one. Of several thousand clones in the sample, roughly three fifths were seen once. The J gene is TRBJ1-6, the V gene TRBV5-1; D is undetermined. The sample consisted of lung tumor tissue. The sequence was collected from a human donor with non-small cell lung cancer. The CDR3 here is CASSLEQNSPLHF. Here the CDR3 DNA reads TGCGCCAGCAGCTTGGAACAGAATTCACCCCTCCACTTT. Together with reference TRBV5-1 and TRBJ1-6, the CDR3 gives the full variable domain: KAGVTQTPRYLIKTRGQQVTLSCSPISGHRSVSWYQQTPGQGLQFLFEYFSETQRNKGNFPGRFSGRQFSNSRSEMNVSTLELGDSALYLCASSLEQNSPLHFGNGTRLTVT.